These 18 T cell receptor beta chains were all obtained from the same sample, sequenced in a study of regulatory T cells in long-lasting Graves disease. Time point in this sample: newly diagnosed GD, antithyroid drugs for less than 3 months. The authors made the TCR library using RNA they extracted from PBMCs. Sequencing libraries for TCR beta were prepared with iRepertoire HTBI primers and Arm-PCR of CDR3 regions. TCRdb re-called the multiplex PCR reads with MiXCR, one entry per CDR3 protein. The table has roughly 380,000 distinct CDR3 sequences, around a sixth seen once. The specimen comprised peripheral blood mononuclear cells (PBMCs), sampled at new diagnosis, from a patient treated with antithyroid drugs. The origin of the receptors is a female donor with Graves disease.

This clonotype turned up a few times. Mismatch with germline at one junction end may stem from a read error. This chain's CDR3 is CASSLAGAFTGELFF. DNA for the CDR3: TGTGCCAGCAGTCTAGCGGGGGCTTTTACCGGGGAGCTGTTTTTT. V usage is TRBV12-3 or TRBV12-4 and J usage is TRBJ2-2, with 10 bases lining up with TRBD2. This CDR3 comprises 15 residues.

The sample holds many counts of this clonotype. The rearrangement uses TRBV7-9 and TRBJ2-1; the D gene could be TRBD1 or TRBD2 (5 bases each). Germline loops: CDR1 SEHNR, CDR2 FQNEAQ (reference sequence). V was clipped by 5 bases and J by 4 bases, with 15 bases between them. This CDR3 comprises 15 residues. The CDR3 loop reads CASSPRGSGYNEQFF. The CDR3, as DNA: TGTGCCAGCAGCCCCCGGGGCTCGGGATACAATGAGCAGTTCTTC.

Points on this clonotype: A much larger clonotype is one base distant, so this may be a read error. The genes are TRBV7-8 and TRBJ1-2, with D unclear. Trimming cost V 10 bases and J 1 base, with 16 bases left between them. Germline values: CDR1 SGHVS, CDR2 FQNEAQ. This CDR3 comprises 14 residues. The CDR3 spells CAIHTAPFNYGYTF. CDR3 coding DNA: TGTGCCATCCATACTGCTCCCTTTAACTATGGCTACACCTTC.

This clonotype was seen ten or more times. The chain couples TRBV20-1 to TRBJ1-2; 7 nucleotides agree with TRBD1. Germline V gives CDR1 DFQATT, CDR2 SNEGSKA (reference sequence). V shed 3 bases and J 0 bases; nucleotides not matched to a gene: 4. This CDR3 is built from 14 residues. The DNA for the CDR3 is TGCAGTGCTAGTCCAGGGGGAACTAACTATGGCTACACCTTC. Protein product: CSASPGGTNYGYTF.

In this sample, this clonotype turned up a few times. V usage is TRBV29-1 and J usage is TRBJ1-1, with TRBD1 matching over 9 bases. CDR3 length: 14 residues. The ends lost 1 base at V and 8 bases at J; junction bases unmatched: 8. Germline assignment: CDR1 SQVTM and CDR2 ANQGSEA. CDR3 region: CSVEGFLGTGEAFF. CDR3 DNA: TGCAGCGTTGAAGGTTTCTTGGGGACAGGGGAAGCTTTCTTT.

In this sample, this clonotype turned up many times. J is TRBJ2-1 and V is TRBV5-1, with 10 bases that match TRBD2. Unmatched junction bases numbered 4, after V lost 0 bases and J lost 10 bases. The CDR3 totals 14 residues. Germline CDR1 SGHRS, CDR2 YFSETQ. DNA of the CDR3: TGCGCCAGCAGCTTGGAGCGGGGGGGCGGCGAGCAGTTCTTC. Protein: CASSLERGGGEQFF. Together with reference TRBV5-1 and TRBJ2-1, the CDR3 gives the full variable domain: KAGVTQTPRYLIKTRGQQVTLSCSPISGHRSVSWYQQTPGQGLQFLFEYFSETQRNKGNFPGRFSGRQFSNSRSEMNVSTLELGDSALYLCASSLERGGGEQFFGPGTRLTVL.

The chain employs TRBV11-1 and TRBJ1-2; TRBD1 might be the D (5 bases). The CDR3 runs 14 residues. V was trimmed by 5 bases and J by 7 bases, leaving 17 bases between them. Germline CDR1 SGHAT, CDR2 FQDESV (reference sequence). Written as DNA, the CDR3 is TGTGCCAGCAGCCCGGATGCAGGGAGTGGTGGCTACACCTTC. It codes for CASSPDAGSGGYTF.

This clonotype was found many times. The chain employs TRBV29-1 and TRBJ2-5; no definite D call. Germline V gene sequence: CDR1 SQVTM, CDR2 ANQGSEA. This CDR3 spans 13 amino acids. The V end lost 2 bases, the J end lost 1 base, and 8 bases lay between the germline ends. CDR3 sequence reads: CSVELRIQETQYF. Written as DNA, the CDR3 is TGCAGCGTTGAACTTCGGATCCAAGAGACCCAGTACTTC.

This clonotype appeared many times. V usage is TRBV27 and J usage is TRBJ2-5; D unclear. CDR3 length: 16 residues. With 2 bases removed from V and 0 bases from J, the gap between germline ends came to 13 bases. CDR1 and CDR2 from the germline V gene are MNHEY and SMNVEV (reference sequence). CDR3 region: CASSLELGTYQETQYF. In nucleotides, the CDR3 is TGTGCCAGCAGTTTAGAGCTAGGTACATACCAAGAGACCCAGTACTTC.

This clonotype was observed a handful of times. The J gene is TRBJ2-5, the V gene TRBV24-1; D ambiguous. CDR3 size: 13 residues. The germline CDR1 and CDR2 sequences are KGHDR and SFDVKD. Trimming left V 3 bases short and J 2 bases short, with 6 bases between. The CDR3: CATSDGQQETQYF. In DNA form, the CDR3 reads TGTGCCACCAGTGATGGCCAACAAGAGACCCAGTACTTC.

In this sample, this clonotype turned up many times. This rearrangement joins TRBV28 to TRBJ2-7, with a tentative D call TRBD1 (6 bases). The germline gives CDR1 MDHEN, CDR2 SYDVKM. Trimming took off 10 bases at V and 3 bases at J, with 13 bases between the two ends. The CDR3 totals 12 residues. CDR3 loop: CATSQGNYEQYF. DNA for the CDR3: TGTGCCACTTCACAGGGTAACTACGAGCAGTACTTC.

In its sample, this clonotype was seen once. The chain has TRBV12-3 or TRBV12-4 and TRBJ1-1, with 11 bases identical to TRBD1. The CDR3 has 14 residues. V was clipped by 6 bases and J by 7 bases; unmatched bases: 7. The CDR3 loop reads CASRRTGGSFEAFF. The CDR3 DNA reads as TGTGCCAGCAGGCGGACAGGGGGCTCCTTTGAAGCTTTCTTT.

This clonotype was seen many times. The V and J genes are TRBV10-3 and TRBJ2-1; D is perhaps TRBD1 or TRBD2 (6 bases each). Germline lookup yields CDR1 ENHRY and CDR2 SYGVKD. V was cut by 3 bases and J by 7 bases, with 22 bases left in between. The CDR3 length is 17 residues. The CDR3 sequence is CAISENKGGRVNNEQFF. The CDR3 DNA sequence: TGTGCCATCAGTGAAAATAAGGGGGGTCGAGTTAATAATGAGCAGTTCTTC.

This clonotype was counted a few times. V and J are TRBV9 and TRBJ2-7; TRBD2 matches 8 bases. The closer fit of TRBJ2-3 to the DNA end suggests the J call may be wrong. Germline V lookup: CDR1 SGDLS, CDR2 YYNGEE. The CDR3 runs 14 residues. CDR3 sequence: CASSPGTRGDTQYF. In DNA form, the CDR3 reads TGTGCCAGCAGCCCTGGGACTAGGGGAGATACGCAGTATTTT.

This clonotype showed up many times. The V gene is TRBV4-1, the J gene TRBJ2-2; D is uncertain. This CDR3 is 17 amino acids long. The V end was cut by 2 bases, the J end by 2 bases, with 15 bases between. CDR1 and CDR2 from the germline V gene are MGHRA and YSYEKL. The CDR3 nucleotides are TGCGCCAGCAGCCAAATACGGCACATATTAAACACCGGGGAGCTGTTTTTT. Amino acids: CASSQIRHILNTGELFF.

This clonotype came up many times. CDR3 bases: TGTGCCAGCAGTCCGTGGGGCTACACCTTC. Translation: CASSPWGYTF. The chain combines TRBV28 with TRBJ1-2; D is ambiguous. The germline V gene encodes CDR1 MDHEN and CDR2 SYDVKM. The CDR3 has 10 amino acids. V gave up 5 bases and J gave up 8 bases, with 6 bases separating them.

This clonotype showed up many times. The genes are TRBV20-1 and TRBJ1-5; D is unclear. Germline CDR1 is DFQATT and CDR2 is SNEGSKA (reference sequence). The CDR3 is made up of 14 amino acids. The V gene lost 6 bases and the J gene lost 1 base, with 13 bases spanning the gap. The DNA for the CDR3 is TGCAGTGCCGCCGGTGCAGTGAGCAATCAGCCCCAGCATTTT. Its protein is CSAAGAVSNQPQHF.

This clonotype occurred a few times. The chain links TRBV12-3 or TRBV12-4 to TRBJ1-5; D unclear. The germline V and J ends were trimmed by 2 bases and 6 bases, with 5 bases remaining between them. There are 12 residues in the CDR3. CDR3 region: CASSLQRQPQHF. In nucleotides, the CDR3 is TGTGCCAGCAGTTTACAGCGTCAGCCCCAGCATTTT.